This TCR beta chain was profiled in a study of cytomegalovirus exposure and HLA in healthy donors (dated by TCRdb to the late 2010s). Regarding the complete study: The roughly 700 repertoires of the first cohort and the 120 validation repertoires were produced on the same platform, according to a later analysis. In addition to the first cohort of approximately 670 subjects, a separate validation cohort of approximately 130 different subjects was used. High-throughput TCR immunosequencing, statistical association of individual TCRs with disease status, and machine learning were combined to predict cytomegalovirus infection status. The study aimed to test whether cataloging public T cell receptors could reveal signatures of past pathogen exposure. The research as a whole found: Cytomegalovirus status was reported to be diagnosed by the classifier with high specificity and sensitivity in both the original and validation cohorts. Of the cluster scores, 94% were above 0 in a later analysis, which found that TCRs clustered in the first cohort also tended to co-occur in the 130 or so validation repertoires. The authors suggested that the approach could potentially be generalized to other disease states and immunological phenotypes. A few of the identified cytomegalovirus-associated TCR beta chains were confirmed in vitro to be specific for cytomegalovirus antigens. Across donors, most TCR sequences were observed very rarely, whereas some public TCRs were present in many individuals. All 110 or so repertoires were used to score co-occurrence in the validation cohort in a later analysis, because that analysis had no HLA typing for the cohort. In the study, roughly 160 TCR beta chains were listed as associated with cytomegalovirus.

The donors belonged to the validation cohort of approximately 130 subjects, which was separate from the roughly 700-subject first cohort. Comment on this clone: This clone's antigen is unknown. Base qualities are not provided; no much larger clone lies one nucleotide away.

The library was prepared using the immunoSEQ multiplex PCR assay. Under the source paper's analysis protocol: A statistical classification framework was built for diagnosing cytomegalovirus status from the catalog of TCR beta chain sequences. TCRdb mirrors the immuneACCESS table, restricted to in-frame sequences. Some clones are absent from its copies; in checked studies, under half trace to an unresolved V gene, and the reason for the others is unknown. D and trimming come from the DNA, and the V and J calls and clone size come from that table. This sample gives 250,000 to 300,000 clones in total; around 90% of them show up just once. The ten largest account for around 0.34% of the sample. The CDR3 runs 14 amino acids, cysteine and phenylalanine included. Here the CDR3 DNA is all that survives: 42 bases in frame from base 1. The CDR1 and CDR2 encoded by the germline V gene are ENHRY and SYGVKD. From V the trimming removes 7 bases and from J it removes 10 bases, while the gene matches leave 14 bases of the junction unaccounted for.

The receptor was isolated from a young woman in good health and CMV-seronegative. In this chain, TRBV10-3 is recombined with TRBJ1-1; 8 central bases correspond to TRBD1. The sample was PBMCs. The DNA is TGTGCCATCACCTCAGGACAGGGTGTAGACAGAGCTTTCTTT. Its coded protein is CAITSGQGVDRAFF.